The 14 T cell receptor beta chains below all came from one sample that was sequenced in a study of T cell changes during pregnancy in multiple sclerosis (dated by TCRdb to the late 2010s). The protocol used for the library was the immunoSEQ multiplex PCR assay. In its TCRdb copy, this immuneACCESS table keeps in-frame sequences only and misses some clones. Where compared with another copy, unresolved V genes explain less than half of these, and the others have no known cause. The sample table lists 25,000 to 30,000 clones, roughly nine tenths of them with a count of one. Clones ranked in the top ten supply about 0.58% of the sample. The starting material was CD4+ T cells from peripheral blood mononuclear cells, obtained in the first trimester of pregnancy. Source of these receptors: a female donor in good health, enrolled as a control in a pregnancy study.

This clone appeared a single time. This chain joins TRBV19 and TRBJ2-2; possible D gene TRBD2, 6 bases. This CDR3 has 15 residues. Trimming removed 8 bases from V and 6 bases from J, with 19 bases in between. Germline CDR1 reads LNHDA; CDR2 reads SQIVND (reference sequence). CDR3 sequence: CASLAGTRGSGELFF. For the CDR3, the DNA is TGTGCCAGTCTGGCCGGGACTCGGGGATCCGGGGAGCTGTTTTTT. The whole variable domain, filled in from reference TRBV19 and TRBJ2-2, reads DGGITQSPKYLFRKEGQNVTLSCEQNLNHDAMYWYRQDPGQGLRLIYYSQIVNDFQKGDIAEGYSVSREKKESFPLTVTSAQKNPTAFYLCASLAGTRGSGELFFGEGSRLTVL.

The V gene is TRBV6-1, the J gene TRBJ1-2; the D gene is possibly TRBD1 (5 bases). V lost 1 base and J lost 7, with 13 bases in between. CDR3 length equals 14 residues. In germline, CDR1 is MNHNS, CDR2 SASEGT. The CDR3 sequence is CASSEGAGRRGYTF. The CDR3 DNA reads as TGTGCCAGCAGTGAAGGGGCAGGGCGTCGTGGCTACACCTTC.

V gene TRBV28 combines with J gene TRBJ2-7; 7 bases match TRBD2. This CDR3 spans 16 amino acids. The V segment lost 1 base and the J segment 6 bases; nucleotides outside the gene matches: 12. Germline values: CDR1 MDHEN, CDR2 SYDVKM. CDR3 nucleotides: TGTGCCAGCAGTTTATCCGTTGAGGTCAGGGAGGGCGAGCAGTACTTC. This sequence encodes CASSLSVEVREGEQYF.

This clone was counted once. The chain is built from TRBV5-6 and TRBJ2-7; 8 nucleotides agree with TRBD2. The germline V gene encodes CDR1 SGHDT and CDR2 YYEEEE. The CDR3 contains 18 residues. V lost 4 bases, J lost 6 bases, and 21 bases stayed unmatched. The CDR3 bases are TGTGCCAGCAGCCCGCCGCGCCGATCGGGACTAGAAATTTCCGAGCAGTACTTC. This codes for CASSPPRRSGLEISEQYF.

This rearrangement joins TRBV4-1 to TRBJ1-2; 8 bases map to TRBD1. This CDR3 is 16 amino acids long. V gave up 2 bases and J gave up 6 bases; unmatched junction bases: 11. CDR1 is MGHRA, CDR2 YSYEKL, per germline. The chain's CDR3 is CASSQTGTGLFHGYTF. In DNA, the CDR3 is TGCGCCAGCAGCCAAACCGGGACAGGCCTTTTCCATGGCTACACCTTC.

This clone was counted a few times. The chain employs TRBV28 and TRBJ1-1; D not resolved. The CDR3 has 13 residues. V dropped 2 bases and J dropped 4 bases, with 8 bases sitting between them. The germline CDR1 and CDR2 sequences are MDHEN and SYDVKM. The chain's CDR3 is CASSLTGITEAFF. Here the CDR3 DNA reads TGTGCCAGCAGTTTAACCGGGATCACTGAAGCTTTCTTT. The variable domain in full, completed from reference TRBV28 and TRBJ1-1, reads DVKVTQSSRYLVKRTGEKVFLECVQDMDHENMFWYRQDPGLGLRLIYFSYDVKMKEKGDIPEGYSVSREKKERFSLILESASTNQTSMYLCASSLTGITEAFFGQGTRLTVV.

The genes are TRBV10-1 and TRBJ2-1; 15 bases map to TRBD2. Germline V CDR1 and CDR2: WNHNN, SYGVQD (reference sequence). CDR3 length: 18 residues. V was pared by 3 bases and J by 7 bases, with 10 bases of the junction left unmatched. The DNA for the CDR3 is TGCGCCAGCAGTGACCATACGGGACTAGCGGGAGGTCAGAATGAGCAGTTCTTC. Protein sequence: CASSDHTGLAGGQNEQFF.

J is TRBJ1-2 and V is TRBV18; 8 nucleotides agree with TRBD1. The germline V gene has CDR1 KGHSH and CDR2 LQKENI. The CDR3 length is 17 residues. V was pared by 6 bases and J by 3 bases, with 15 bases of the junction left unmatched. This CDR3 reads CASSPQGAKGYDYGYTF. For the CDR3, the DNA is TGTGCCAGCTCTCCTCAGGGGGCGAAAGGCTACGACTATGGCTACACCTTC.

The CDR3 DNA follows: TGTGCCAGCAGTTCCGGGACTAGCGGTTACAATGAGCAGTTCTTC. It specifies CASSSGTSGYNEQFF. V usage is TRBV28 and J usage is TRBJ2-1, with 11 bases lining up with TRBD2. The CDR3 is made up of 15 amino acids. From germline, CDR1 is MDHEN and CDR2 SYDVKM. V shed 4 bases and J 4 bases; nucleotides not matched to a gene: 3. The variable domain in full, completed from reference TRBV28 and TRBJ2-1, reads DVKVTQSSRYLVKRTGEKVFLECVQDMDHENMFWYRQDPGLGLRLIYFSYDVKMKEKGDIPEGYSVSREKKERFSLILESASTNQTSMYLCASSSGTSGYNEQFFGPGTRLTVL.

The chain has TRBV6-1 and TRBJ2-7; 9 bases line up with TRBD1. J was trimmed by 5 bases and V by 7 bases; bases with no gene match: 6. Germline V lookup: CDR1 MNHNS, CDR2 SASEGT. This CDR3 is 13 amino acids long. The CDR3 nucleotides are TGTGCCAGCATTTGGGGACAGGGAAACGAGCAGTACTTC. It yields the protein CASIWGQGNEQYF.

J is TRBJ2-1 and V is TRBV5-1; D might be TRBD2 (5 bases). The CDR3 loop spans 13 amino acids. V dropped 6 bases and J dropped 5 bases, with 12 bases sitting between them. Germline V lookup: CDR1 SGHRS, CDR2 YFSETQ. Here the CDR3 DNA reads TGCGCCAGCACGGGATCGGAAAACAATGAGCAGTTCTTC. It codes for CASTGSENNEQFF.

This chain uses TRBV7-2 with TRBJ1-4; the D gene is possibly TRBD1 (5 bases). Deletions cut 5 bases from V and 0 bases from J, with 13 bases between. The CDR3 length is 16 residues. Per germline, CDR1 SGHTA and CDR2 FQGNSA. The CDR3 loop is CASSRNGGTTNEKLFF. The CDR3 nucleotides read TGTGCCAGCAGCCGAAACGGGGGAACAACTAATGAAAAACTGTTTTTT.

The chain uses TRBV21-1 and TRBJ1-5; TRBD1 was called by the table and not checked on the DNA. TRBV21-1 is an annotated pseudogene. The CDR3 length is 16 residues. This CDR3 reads CASRGTGGYSNQPQHF. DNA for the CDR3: TGTGCCAGCAGGGGGACAGGGGGTTATAGCAATCAGCCCCAGCATTTT.

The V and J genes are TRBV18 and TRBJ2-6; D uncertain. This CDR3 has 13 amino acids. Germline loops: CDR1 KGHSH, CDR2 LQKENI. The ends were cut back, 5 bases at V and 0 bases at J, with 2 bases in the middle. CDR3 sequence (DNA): TGTGCCAGCTCATACTCTGGGGCCAACGTCCTGACTTTC. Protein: CASSYSGANVLTF. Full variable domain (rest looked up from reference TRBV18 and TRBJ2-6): NAGVMQNPRHLVRRRGQEARLRCSPMKGHSHVYWYRQLPEEGLKFMVYLQKENIIDESGMPKERFSAEFPKEGPSILRIQQVVRGDSAAYFCASSYSGANVLTFGAGSRLTVL.